The next 9 T cell receptor beta chains were all read from a single sample in a study of blood T cells in healthy people across ages. The second PCR ran roughly 7 to 12 cycles with a sample-barcoded 5' primer and J-beta primers. A single record per CDR3 protein comes from TCRdb applying MiXCR to the 5' RACE reads. The profile shows 1,800,000 or so distinct CDR3 sequences, about 39% of them singletons. The sample taken for sequencing was blood. The source is a human donor in good health.

The V and J genes are TRBV7-3 and TRBJ2-3, with 9 bases fitting TRBD1. J lost 4 bases, V lost 1 base, and 6 bases had no gene match. The CDR3 is 16 amino acids. CDR1 and CDR2 from the germline V gene are SGHTA and FQGTGA. CDR3 DNA sequence: TGTGCCAGCAGCTTAATAAGACAGGGGGGCCCAGATACGCAGTATTTT. Translating gives CASSLIRQGGPDTQYF.

The chain carries TRBV20-1 and TRBJ1-5; 9 nucleotides match TRBD1. The CDR3 sequence is 12 residues long. Trimming cost V 5 bases and J 8 bases; bases outside gene matches: 4. Germline values: CDR1 DFQATT, CDR2 SNEGSKA (reference sequence). The CDR3, as DNA: TGCAGTGCTGGAGGACAGGGGAAGCCCCAGCATTTT. Translating gives CSAGGQGKPQHF.

In this sample, this clonotype turned up a few times. The CDR3: CASSGRQGMNTEAFF. CDR3 DNA: TGTGCCAGCAGCGGGAGACAGGGAATGAACACTGAAGCTTTCTTT. The chain combines TRBV5-5 with TRBJ1-1, with TRBD1 matching 7 bases. In germline, CDR1 is SGHKS, CDR2 YYEKEE (reference sequence). The J segment lost 0 bases and the V segment lost 4 bases, leaving 6 bases of the junction unmatched. This CDR3 has 15 residues.

This clonotype was recorded many times. CDR3 residues: CASSLSWTGPYGYTF. Written as DNA, the CDR3 is TGTGCCAGCAGCCTTTCATGGACAGGGCCCTATGGCTACACCTTC. This chain uses TRBV6-6 with TRBJ1-2; TRBD1 matches at 8 bases. There are 15 residues in the CDR3. With 6 bases clipped from V and 4 bases from J, the junction kept 10 bases outside the gene matches. Per the germline V gene, CDR1 is MNHNY and CDR2 is SVGAGI (reference sequence).

The chain employs TRBV6-2 or TRBV6-3 and TRBJ2-7, with unresolved D. The germline V gene encodes CDR1 MNHEY and CDR2 SVGEGT. V gave up 3 bases and J gave up 6 bases, with 9 bases separating them. This CDR3 comprises 12 residues. As DNA, the CDR3 is TGTGCCAGCAGTTATGGGGTTCGCGAGCAGTACTTC. This translates into CASSYGVREQYF.

This clonotype was observed many times. The V gene is TRBV20-1, the J gene TRBJ1-4, with 7 bases matching TRBD1. J gave up 7 bases and V 6 bases, and 5 bases lay outside the gene matches. Germline V gives CDR1 DFQATT, CDR2 SNEGSKA (reference sequence). The length of the CDR3 is 12 residues. The CDR3 loop reads CSAANRGEKLFF. The CDR3 region has the DNA TGCAGTGCCGCTAACAGGGGTGAAAAACTGTTTTTT.

This sequence joins TRBV15 and TRBJ1-1; 9 bases are shared with TRBD1. The trim removed 4 bases at V and 5 bases at J, leaving 8 bases unmatched. Germline V gene lookup returns CDR1 LNHNV and CDR2 YYDKDF (reference sequence). The CDR3 spans 15 residues. The CDR3 sequence: CATSTGDRVWTEAFF. The CDR3 DNA is TGTGCCACCAGCACAGGGGACAGGGTTTGGACTGAAGCTTTCTTT.

The chain uses TRBV9 and TRBJ1-2; unclear D gene. The germline V gene encodes CDR1 SGDLS and CDR2 YYNGEE. With 0 bases removed from V and 7 bases from J, the gap between germline ends came to 16 bases. There are 15 residues in the CDR3. The CDR3 sequence: CASSVGLEGLGGYTF. For the CDR3, the DNA is TGTGCCAGCAGCGTAGGGTTGGAGGGTCTTGGTGGCTACACCTTC.

This clonotype was detected only a few times. V is TRBV4-3 and J is TRBJ2-5; D is possibly TRBD2 (7 bases). This CDR3 is 13 amino acids long. Trimming took off 0 bases at V and 7 bases at J, with 9 bases between the two ends. Germline V gene data show CDR1 as LGHNA and CDR2 as YSLEER. The CDR3 reads CASSQERGGTQYF. The CDR3 DNA sequence: TGCGCCAGCAGCCAAGAAAGGGGGGGGACCCAGTACTTC.